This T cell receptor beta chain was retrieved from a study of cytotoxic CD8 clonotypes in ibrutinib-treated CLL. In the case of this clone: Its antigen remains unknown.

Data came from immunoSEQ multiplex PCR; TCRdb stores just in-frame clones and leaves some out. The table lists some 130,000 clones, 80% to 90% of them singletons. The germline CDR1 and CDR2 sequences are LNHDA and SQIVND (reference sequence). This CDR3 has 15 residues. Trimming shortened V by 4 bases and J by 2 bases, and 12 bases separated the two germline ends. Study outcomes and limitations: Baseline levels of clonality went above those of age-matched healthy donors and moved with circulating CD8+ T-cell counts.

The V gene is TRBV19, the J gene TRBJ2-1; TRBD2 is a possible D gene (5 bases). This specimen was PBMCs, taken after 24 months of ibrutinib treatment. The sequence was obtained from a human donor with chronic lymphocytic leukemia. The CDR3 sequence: CASSSLAFAYNEQFF. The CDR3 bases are TGTGCCAGTAGTAGCCTAGCTTTTGCCTACAATGAGCAGTTCTTC.